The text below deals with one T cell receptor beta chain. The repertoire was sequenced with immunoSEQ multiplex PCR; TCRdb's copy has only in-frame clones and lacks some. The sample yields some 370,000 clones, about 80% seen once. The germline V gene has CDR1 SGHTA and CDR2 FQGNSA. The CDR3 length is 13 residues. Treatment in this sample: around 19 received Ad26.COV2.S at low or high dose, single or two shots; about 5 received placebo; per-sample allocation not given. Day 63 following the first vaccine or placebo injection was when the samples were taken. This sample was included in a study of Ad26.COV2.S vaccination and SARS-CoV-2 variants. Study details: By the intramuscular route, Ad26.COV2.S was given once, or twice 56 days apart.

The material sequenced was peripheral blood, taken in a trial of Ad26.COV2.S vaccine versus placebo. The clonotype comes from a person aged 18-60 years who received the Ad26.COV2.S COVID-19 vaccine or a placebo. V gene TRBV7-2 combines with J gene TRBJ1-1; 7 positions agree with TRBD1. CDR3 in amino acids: CASRRGLNTEAFF. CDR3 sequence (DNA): TGTGCTTCCCGGAGGGGGCTGAACACTGAAGCTTTCTTT. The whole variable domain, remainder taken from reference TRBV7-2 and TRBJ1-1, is GAGVSQSPSNKVTEKGKDVELRCDPISGHTALYWYRQSLGQGLEFLIYFQGNSAPDKSGLPSDRFSAERTGGSVSTLTIQRTQQEDSAVYLCASRRGLNTEAFFGQGTRLTVV.